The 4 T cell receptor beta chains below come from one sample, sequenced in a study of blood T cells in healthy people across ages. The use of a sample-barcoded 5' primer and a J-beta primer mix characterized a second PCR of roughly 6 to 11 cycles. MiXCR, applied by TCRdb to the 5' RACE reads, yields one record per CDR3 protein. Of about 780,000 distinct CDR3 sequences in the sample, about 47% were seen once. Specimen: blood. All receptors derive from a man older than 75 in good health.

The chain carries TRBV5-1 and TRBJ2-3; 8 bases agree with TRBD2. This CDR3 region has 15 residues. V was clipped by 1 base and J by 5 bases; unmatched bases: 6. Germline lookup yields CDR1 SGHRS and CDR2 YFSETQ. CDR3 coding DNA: TGCGCCAGCAGCTTGTCACTAGCGGACATAGATACGCAGTATTTT. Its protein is CASSLSLADIDTQYF.

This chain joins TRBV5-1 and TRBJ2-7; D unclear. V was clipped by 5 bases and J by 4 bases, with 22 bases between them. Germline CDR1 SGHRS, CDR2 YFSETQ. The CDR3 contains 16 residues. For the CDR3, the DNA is TGCGCCAGCAGTGTTTCCGAGGTGTCGGGTTTTTACGAGCAGTACTTC. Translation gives CASSVSEVSGFYEQYF.

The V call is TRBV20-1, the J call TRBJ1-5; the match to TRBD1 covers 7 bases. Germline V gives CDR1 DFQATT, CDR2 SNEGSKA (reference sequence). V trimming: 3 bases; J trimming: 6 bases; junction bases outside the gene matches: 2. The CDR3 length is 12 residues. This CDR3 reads CSARTGFQPQHF. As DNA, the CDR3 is TGCAGTGCTAGGACAGGGTTTCAGCCCCAGCATTTT.

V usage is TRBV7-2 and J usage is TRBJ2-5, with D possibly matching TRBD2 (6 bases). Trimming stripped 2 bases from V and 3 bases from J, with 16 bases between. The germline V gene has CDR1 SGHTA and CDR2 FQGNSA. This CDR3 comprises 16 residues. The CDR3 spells CASSLFGLGEEETQYF. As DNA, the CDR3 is TGTGCCAGCAGCTTATTCGGACTGGGGGAGGAAGAGACCCAGTACTTC.